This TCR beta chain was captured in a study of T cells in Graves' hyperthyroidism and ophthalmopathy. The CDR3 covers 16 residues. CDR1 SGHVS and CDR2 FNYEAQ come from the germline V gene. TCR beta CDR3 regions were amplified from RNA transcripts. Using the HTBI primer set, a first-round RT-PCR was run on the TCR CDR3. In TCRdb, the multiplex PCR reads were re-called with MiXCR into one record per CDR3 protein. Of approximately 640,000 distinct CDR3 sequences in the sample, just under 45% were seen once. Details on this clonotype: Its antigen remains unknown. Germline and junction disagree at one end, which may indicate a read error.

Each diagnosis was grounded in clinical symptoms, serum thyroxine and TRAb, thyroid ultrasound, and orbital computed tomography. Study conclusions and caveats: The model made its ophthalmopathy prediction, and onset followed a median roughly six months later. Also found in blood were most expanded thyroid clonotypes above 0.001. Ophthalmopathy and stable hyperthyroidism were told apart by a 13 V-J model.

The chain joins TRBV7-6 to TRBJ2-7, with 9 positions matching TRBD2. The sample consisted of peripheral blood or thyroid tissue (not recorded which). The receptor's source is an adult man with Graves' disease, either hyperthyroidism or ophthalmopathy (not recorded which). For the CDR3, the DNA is TGTGCCAGCAGTCCGACTAGCGGAGGTCCTACCTACGGGCAGTACTTC. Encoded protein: CASSPTSGGPTYGQYF.